This TCR beta chain was documented in a study of T cell responses to AZD1222 COVID-19 vaccine. General study results and limits: Among vaccine-associated CD4 TCRs, coverage spanned spike, with dominance at 160-218 and 743-854. White British ancestry dominated among donors, who included more females, and clonal diversity was possibly underestimated.

There are 15 residues in the CDR3. V was trimmed by 4 bases and J by 5 bases, leaving 14 bases between them. The germline V gene has CDR1 LNHDA and CDR2 SQIVND (reference sequence). A remark on this clone: The antigen is unknown.

Profiling relied on immunoSEQ multiplex PCR, and the TCRdb table lists in-frame clones only, not all of them. The repertoire consists of 150,000 or so clones, with approximately 87% occurring once and the leading ten covering about a tenth. Recipients boosted at about 4 weeks or about 12 weeks are pooled. The TCR comes from an adult who received the AZD1222 COVID-19 vaccine. The rearrangement uses TRBV19 and TRBJ2-2; D uncertain. The specimen was peripheral blood, collected 28 days after the second AZD1222 dose. CDR3 nucleotides: TGTGCCAGTAGTAATAGGGCCTTTGGGACCGGGGAGCTGTTTTTT. This encodes CASSNRAFGTGELFF.